This entry concerns a single TCR beta chain. This CDR3 comprises 15 residues. The V gene end was trimmed by 4 bases and the J gene end by 7 bases; junction bases not matched to a gene: 7. Germline V gene lookup returns CDR1 MGHRA and CDR2 YSYEKL. Healthy Caucasians were all of the donors. Via MiXCR, TCRdb re-called the 5' RACE reads, giving one row per CDR3 protein. The table includes around 960,000 distinct CDR3 sequences, approximately 13% detected once. This specimen comes from a study of identical twins. This sample also belongs to another study, concerning yellow fever vaccine responses in identical twins.

The receptor's source is a young woman in good health. J is TRBJ2-2 and V is TRBV4-1, with 9 bases that match TRBD1. Sample: PBMCs. This chain's CDR3 is CASSPGQGGIGELFF. CDR3 coding DNA: TGCGCCAGCAGCCCGGGACAGGGAGGTATCGGGGAGCTGTTTTTT.